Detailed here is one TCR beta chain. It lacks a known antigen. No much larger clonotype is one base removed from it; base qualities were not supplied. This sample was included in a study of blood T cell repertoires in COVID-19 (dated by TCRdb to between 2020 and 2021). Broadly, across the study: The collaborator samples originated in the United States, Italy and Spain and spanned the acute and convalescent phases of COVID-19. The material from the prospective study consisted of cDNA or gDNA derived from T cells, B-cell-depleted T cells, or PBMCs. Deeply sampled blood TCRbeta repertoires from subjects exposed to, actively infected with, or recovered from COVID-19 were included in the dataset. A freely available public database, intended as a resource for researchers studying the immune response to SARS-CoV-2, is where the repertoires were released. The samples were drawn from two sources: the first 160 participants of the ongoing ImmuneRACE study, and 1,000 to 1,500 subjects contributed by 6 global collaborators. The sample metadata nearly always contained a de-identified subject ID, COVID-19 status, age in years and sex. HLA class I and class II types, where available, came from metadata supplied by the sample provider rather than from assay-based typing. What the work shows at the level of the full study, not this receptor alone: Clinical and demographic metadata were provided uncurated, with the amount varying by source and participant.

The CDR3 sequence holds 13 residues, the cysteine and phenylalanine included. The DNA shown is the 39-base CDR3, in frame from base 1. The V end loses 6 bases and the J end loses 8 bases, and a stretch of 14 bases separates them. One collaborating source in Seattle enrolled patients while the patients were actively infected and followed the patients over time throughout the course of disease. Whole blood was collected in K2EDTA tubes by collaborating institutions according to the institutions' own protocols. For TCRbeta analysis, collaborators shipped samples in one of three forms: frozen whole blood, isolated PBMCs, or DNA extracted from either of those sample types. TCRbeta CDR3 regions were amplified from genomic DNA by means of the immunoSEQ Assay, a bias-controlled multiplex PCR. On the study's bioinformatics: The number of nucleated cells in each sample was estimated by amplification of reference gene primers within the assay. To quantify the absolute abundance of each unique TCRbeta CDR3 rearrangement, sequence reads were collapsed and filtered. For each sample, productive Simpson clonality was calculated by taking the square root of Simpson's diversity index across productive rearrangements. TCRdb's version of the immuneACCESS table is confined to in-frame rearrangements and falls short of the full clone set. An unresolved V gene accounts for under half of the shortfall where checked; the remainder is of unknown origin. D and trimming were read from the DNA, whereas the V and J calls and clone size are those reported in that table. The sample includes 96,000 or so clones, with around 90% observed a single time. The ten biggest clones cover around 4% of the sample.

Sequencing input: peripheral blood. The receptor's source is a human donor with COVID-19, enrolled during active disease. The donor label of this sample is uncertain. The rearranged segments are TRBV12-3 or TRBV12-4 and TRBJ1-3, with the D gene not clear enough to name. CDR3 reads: CASSRSQEDTIYF. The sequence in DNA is TGTGCCAGCAGCCGTTCGCAGGAGGACACCATATATTTT.